The T cell receptor beta chain under discussion was sequenced for a study of siplizumab effects on memory and regulatory T cells. Assay used: immunoSEQ multiplex PCR; TCRdb lists only in-frame clones, some missing. Of roughly 100,000 clones detected, 92% appear once; the ten largest clones hold approximately 1.2%. CDR1 is MGHDK and CDR2 is SYGVNS in the germline V gene. There are 15 residues in the CDR3. After removal of 5 bases from V and 7 bases from J, the junction contained 11 bases not matched to a gene. This TCR came from a human donor in good health. The V call is TRBV25-1, the J call TRBJ2-1, with TRBD1 matching over 7 bases. The sample was CD4+ T cells sorted from blood. DNA of the CDR3: TGTGCCAGCAGTCGCCGGGACAGTCGATCGAATGAGCAGTTCTTC. Its translation is CASSRRDSRSNEQFF.